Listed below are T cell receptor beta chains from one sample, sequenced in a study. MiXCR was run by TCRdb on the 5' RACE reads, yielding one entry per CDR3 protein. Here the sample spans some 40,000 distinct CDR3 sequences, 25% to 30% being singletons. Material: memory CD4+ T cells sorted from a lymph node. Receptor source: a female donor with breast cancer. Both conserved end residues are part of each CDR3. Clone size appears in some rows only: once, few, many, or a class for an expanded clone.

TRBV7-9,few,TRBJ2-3,CASSFGAGGTDTQYF
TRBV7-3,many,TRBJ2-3,CASSPGLNTDTQYF
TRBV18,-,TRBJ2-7,CASSPAVLITGEQYF
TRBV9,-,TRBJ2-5,CASSVGSGGQETQYF
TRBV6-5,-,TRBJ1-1,CASSPGQWNTEAFF
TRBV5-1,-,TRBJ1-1,CASMDGDTEAFF
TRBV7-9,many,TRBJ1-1,CASRLAGTGSTEAFF
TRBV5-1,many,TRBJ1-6,CASSSPGQINSPLHF
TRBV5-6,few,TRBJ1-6,CASSLGRGHSPLHF
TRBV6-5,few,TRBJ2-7,CASNLGGSSYEQYF
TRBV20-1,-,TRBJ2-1,CSALAGGVDEQFF
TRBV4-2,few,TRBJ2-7,CASSQERQGYEQYF
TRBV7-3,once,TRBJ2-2,CASSPAGGSINGELFF
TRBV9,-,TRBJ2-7,CASSPMADFSYEQYF
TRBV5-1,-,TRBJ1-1,CASSLDWGNTEAFF
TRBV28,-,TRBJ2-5,CASSSSIETQYF
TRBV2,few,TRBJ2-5,CASRGDQETQYF
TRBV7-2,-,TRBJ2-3,CASRGDTETQYF
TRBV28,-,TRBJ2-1,CASRSIFPLTPRNEQFF
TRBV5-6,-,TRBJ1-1,CASTWGATMNTEAFF
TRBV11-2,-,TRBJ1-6,CASRRDRGLDSPLHF
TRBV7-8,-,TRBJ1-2,CASSLARMKGGGYGYTF